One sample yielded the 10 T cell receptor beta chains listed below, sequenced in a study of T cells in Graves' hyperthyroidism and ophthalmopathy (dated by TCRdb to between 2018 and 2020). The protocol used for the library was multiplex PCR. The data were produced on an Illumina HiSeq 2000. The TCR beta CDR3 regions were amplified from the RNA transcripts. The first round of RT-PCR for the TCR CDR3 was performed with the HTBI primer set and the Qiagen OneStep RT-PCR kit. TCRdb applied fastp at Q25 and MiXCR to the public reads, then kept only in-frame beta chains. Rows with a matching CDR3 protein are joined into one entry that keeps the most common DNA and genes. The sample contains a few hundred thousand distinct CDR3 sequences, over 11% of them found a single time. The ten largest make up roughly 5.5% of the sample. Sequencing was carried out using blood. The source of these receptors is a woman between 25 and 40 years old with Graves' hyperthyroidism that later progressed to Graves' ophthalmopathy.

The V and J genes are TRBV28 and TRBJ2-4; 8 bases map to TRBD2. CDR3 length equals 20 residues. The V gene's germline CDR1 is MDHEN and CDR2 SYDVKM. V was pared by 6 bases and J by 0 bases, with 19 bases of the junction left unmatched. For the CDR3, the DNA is TGTGCCAGCAGCCCGAACCCCACTACTAGCGGAAAACTAGCCAAAAACATTCAGTACTTC. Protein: CASSPNPTTSGKLAKNIQYF. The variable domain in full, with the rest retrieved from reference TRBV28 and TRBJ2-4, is DVKVTQSSRYLVKRTGEKVFLECVQDMDHENMFWYRQDPGLGLRLIYFSYDVKMKEKGDIPEGYSVSREKKERFSLILESASTNQTSMYLCASSPNPTTSGKLAKNIQYFGAGTRLSVL.

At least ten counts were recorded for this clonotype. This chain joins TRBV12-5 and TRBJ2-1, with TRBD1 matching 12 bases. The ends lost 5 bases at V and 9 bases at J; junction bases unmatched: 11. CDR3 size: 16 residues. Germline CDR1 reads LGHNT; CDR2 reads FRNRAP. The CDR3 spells CASGHILGQGASEQFF. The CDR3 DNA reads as TGTGCTAGTGGTCACATCCTGGGACAGGGGGCGAGTGAGCAGTTCTTC.

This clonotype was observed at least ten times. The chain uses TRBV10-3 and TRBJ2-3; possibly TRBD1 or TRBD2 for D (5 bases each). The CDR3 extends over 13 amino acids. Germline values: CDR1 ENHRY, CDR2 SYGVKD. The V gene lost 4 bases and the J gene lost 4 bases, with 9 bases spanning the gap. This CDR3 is CAISVGEPDTQYF. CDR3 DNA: TGTGCCATCAGTGTGGGGGAGCCAGATACGCAGTATTTT.

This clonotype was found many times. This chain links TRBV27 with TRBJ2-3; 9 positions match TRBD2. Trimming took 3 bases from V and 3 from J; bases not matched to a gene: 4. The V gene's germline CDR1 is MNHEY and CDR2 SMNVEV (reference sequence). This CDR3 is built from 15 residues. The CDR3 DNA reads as TGTGCCAGCAGTTTTTTAGCGGGAGTAACAGATACGCAGTATTTT. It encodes CASSFLAGVTDTQYF.

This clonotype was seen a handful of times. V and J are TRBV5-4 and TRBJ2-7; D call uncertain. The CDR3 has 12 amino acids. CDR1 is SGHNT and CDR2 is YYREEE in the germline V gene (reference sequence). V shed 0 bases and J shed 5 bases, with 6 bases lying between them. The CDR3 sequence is CASSLDINEQYF. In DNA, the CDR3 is TGTGCCAGCAGCTTGGATATTAACGAGCAGTACTTC.

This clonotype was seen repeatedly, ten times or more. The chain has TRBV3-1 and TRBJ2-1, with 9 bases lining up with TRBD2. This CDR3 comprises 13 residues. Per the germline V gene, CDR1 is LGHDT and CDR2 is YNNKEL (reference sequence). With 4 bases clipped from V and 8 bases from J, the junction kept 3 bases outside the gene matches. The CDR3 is CASSPGLAYEQFF. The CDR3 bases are TGTGCCAGCAGCCCGGGACTAGCTTATGAGCAGTTCTTC.

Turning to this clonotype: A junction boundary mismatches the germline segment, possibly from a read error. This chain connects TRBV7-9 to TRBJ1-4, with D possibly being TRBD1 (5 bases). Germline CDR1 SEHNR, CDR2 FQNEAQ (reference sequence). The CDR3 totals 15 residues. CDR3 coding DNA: TGTGCCAGCAGCCACGACAGTGCAACTAATGAAAAACTGTATTTT. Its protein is CASSHDSATNEKLYF.

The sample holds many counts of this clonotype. This CDR3 reads CASSFPRWRSGGTDTQYF. Written as DNA, the CDR3 is TGTGCCAGCAGTTTTCCCCGGTGGAGGAGCGGGGGCACAGATACGCAGTATTTT. The rearrangement uses TRBV6-2 or TRBV6-3 and TRBJ2-3; TRBD2 matches at 7 bases. CDR1 and CDR2 (germline): MNHEY, SVGEGT. V was clipped by 4 bases and J by 1 base; unmatched bases: 14. The CDR3 totals 18 residues.

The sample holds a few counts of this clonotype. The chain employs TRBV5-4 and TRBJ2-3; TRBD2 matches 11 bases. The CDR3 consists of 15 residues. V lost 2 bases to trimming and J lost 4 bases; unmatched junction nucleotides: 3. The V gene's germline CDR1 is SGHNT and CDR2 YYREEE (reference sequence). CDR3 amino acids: CASSLKLAGADTQYF. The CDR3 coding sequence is TGTGCCAGCAGCTTAAAACTAGCGGGAGCAGATACGCAGTATTTT.

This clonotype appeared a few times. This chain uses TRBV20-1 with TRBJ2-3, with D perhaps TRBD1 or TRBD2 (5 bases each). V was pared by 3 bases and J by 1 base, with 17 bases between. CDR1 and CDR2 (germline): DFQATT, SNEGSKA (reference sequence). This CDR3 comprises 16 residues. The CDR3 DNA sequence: TGCAGTGCTAGGGACGGACAAGCGGCCCGCACAGATACGCAGTATTTT. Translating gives CSARDGQAARTDTQYF.